This T cell receptor (beta chain) was identified in a study of a mutant IDH1 vaccine in newly diagnosed glioma. For the study at large: Vaccine administration was initiated 4-6 weeks following radiotherapy alone, or with temozolomide cycles. Treated patients, approximately 62% male and roughly 40% female, averaged around 40 years of age. Radiotherapy, temozolomide, or both had been given previously, and both were given to most. Findings and limits, study-wide: There seemed to be no relation between pseudoprogression and changes in top peripheral T cell clonotypes.

This clone appeared a single time. Its antigen is still unknown. Using immunoSEQ multiplex PCR, the repertoire was profiled, and TCRdb retains in-frame clones only, with some absent. In the table there are roughly 48,000 clones, around 80% of which are singletons. Time point denoted: week 35, safety follow-up. Every vaccination contained 300 ug of the mutant IDH1 20-mer peptide and was paired with topical imiquimod. This receptor was taken from a man in his forties or fifties with glioma. The sequencing used PBMCs, collected from a glioma patient whose treatment included an IDH1 peptide vaccine.

This CDR3 reads CASSLAGLAGGPGELFF. The CDR3 bases are TGCGCCAGCAGCTTGGCCGGACTAGCGGGAGGTCCCGGGGAGCTGTTTTTT. The chain uses TRBV5-1 and TRBJ2-2, with TRBD2 identical over 14 bases. In germline, CDR1 is SGHRS, CDR2 YFSETQ. V trimming: 0 bases; J trimming: 6 bases; junction bases outside the gene matches: 4. This CDR3 comprises 17 residues.